This paragraph reports one TCR beta chain. Antigen specificity is unknown. Clones were sequenced by immunoSEQ multiplex PCR, and TCRdb holds only the in-frame ones, with some missing. The profile shows about 73,000 clones, about 90% of them singletons. This entry comes from a study of OX40 agonist ivuxolimab in advanced cancers. About the research overall: Having had anti-PD-1, anti-PD-L1 or anti-CTLA-4 therapy before was allowed, and about 40% had some. Notes on the study in general: Expanded peripheral T cell antigen specificity was not determined. Expanded clones belonging to CD8+ T cells outnumbered, on average, those of CD4+. Some patients who did not respond also had low normalized T-cell clonal expansion.

V lost 5 bases, J lost 3 bases, and 4 bases stayed unmatched. Germline loops: CDR1 MNHNS, CDR2 SASEGT. This CDR3 has 14 amino acids. The sequence was obtained from an adult with an advanced solid tumor such as melanoma, head and neck, liver or kidney cancer. The chain combines TRBV6-1 with TRBJ2-5; TRBD1 matches 9 bases. The sequencing here drew on CD4+ or CD8+ T cells sorted from blood, taken in a trial of the OX40 agonist ivuxolimab. The chain's CDR3 is CASSPGQGEETQYF. CDR3 in DNA: TGTGCCAGCAGTCCGGGACAGGGTGAAGAGACCCAGTACTTC.